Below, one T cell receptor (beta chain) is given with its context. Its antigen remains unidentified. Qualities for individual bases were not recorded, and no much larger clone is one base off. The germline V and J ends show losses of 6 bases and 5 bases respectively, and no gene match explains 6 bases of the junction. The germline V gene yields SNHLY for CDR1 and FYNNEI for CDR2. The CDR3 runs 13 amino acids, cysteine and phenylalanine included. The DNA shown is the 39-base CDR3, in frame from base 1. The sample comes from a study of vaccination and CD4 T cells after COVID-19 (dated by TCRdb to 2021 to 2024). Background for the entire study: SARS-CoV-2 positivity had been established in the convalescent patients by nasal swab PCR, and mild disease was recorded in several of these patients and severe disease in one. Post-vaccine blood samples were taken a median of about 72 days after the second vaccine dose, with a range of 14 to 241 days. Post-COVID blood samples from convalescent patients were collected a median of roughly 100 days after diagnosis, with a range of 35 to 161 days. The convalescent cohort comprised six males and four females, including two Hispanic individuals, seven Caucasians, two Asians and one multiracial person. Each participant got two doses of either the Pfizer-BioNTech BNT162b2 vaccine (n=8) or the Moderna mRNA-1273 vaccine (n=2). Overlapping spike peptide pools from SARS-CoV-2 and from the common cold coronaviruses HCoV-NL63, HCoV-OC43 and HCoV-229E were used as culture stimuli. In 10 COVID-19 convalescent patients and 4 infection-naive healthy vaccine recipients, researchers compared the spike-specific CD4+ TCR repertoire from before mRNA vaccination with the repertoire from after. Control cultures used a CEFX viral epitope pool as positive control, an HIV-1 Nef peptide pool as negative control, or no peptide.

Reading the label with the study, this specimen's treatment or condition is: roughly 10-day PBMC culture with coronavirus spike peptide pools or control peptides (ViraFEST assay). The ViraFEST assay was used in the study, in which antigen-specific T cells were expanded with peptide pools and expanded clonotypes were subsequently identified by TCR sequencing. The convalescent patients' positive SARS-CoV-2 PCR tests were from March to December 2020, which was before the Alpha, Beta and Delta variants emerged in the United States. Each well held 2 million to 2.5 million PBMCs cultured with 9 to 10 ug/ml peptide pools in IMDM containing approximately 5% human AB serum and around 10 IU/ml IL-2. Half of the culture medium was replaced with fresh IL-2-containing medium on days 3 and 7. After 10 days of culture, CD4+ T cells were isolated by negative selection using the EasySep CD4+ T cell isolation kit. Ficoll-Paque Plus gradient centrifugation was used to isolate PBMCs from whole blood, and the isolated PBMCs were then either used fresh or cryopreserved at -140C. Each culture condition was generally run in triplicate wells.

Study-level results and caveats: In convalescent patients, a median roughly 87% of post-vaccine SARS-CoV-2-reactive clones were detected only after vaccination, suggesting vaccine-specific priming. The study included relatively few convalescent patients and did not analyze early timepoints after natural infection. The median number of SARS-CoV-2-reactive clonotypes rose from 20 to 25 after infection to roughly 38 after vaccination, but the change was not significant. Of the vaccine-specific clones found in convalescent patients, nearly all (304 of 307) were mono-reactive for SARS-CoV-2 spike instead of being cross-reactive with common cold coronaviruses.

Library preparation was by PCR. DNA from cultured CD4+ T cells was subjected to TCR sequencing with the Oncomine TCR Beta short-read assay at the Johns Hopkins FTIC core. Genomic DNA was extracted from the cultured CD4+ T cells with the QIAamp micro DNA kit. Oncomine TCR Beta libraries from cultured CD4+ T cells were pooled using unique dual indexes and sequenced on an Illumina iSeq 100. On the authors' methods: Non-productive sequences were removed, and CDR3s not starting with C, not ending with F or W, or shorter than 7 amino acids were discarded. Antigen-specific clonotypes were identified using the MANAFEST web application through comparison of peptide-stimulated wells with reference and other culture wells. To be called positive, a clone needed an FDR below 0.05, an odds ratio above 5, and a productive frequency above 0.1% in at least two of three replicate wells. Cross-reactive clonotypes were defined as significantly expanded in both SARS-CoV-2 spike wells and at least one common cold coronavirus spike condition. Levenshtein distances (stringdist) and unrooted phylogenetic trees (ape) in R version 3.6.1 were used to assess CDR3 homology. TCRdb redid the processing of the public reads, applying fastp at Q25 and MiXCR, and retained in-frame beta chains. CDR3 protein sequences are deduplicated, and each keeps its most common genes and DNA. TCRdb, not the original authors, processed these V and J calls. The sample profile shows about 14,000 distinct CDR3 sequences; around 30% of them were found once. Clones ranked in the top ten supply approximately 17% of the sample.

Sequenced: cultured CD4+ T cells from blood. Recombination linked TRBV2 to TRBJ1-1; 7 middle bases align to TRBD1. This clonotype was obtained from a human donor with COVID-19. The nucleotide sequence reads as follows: TGTGCCAGCAGCACGACAGGGACGACTGAAGCTTTCTTT. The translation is CASSTTGTTEAFF.